This TCR beta chain came from a study of shared clonotypes between healthy human individuals. Trimming took 3 bases from V and 2 from J, leaving 16 bases between them. The CDR3 spans 16 residues. Germline loops: CDR1 SNHLY, CDR2 FYNNEI. The authors distributed each subset's genomic DNA evenly over several immunoSEQ plates. Produced via immunoSEQ multiplex PCR; TCRdb's table is partial and in-frame only. This table holds millions of clones, 85% to 95% found once. Naivety among CD8 cells was defined by CD45RO negativity and positive CCR7 selection, thereby excluding terminally differentiated effector memory CD45RA+ cells. This clone was observed a handful of times.

Material: naive CD8+ T cells from PBMCs. The rearrangement links TRBV2 to TRBJ1-1; D unclear. This clonotype originated in a man in his late teens or twenties in good health. Some clones in this sample may be carry-over from other donors' samples. As DNA, the CDR3 is TGTGCCAGCAGTGATCTCGTTACAGTAATTAACACTGAAGCTTTCTTT. This sequence encodes CASSDLVTVINTEAFF.